This paragraph reports one TCR beta chain. This sample stems from a study of blood T cell repertoires in COVID-19. Across the whole study: Acute and convalescent COVID-19 specimens originated in the United States, Italy and Spain. PBMCs, B-cell-depleted T cells, or T cells provided the cDNA or gDNA that made up the material.

The ends were cut back, 7 bases at V and 4 bases at J, with 16 bases in the middle. The V gene's germline CDR1 is WNHNN and CDR2 SYGVQD (reference sequence). CDR3 length equals 14 residues. Study processing details: It was from reference gene primer amplification that nucleated cell counts were estimated. Measured with immunoSEQ multiplex PCR; TCRdb has only the in-frame clones, and not every one. V and J calls and clone size follow that table, whereas D and trimming were derived from the DNA. Among 20,000 to 25,000 clones, over 75% were seen once, and the ten largest hold 15% to 20%. The receptor was derived from a human donor in a cohort sampled during active COVID-19. The chain is built from TRBV10-1 and TRBJ1-1, with D possibly being TRBD1 (5 bases). The sequencing input was peripheral blood. CDR3 nucleotide sequence: TGCGCCAGCACCGCCGGGACTGAGAGCACTGAAGCTTTCTTT. Residues: CASTAGTESTEAFF.